Listed below are T cell receptor beta chains from one sample, sequenced in a study of blood T cell repertoires in COVID-19. Profiling relied on immunoSEQ multiplex PCR, and the TCRdb table lists in-frame clones only, not all of them. The table shows some 200,000 clones, with around 86% occurring only once. The sample consisted of peripheral blood. The receptors shown here come from a man older than 75 with acute or convalescent COVID-19. The CDR3 runs from the conserved cysteine through the conserved F or W. The D gene is left open where the match is weak. Not every row has a clone size; where given, it reads once, few, many or a size class.

d_call	v_call	j_call	clone_size	cdr3_nt	cdr3_aa
-	TRBV7-9	TRBJ1-4	-	TGTGCCAGCAGCCCCGTCGGGGGGCTTACTGAAAAACTGTTTTTT	CASSPVGGLTEKLFF
-	TRBV6-5	TRBJ1-4	once	TGTGCCAGCAGTTACTCAGCACCCCGCAATAATGAAAAACTGTTTTTT	CASSYSAPRNNEKLFF
TRBD1	TRBV29-1	TRBJ2-1	-	TGCAGCGTTGAGGGGACAGGGTCCTACAATGAGCAGTTCTTC	CSVEGTGSYNEQFF
TRBD1	TRBV18	TRBJ1-2	-	TGTGCCAGCTCACCCGGGACAGGGGCAAACTATGGCTACACCTTC	CASSPGTGANYGYTF
-	TRBV27	TRBJ2-7	-	TGTGCCAGCAGTCCGATCACTAGGAAGAACGAGCAGTACTTC	CASSPITRKNEQYF
TRBD1	TRBV19	TRBJ2-3	once	TGTGCCAGTAGTGAGACCGGGACAGGGACCGATACGCAGTATTTT	CASSETGTGTDTQYF
-	TRBV7-6	TRBJ2-2	-	TGTGCCAGCAGCTGGGCCGACAGTACCGGGGAGCTGTTTTTT	CASSWADSTGELFF
-	TRBV21-1	TRBJ2-1	once	TGTGCCAGCAGCAAAGTTGCGGGAGGGGTCGTCAATGAGCAGTTCTTC	CASSKVAGGVVNEQFF
-	TRBV6-6	TRBJ1-2	few	TGTGCCAGCGGGGGGAACTATGGCTACACCTTC	CASGGNYGYTF
TRBD1	TRBV18	TRBJ1-4	-	TGTGCCAGCTCAGCCCTAGTTACAGGGGATAATGAAAAACTGTTTTTT	CASSALVTGDNEKLFF
TRBD2	TRBV3-1/TRBV3-2	TRBJ2-2	-	TGTGCCAGCAGCCAAGATGGCCTAGCGGGAGGGGATTACACCGGGGAGCTGTTTTTT	CASSQDGLAGGDYTGELFF
-	TRBV21-1	TRBJ2-4	-	TGTGCCAGCAGCAATAGAGGGAAAAACATTCAGTACTTC	CASSNRGKNIQYF
TRBD1	TRBV5-5	TRBJ1-1	-	TGTGCCAGCAGCTTGGGACAGGGGGCTTTTGAGGCTTTCTTT	CASSLGQGAFEAFF
TRBD1	TRBV11-2	TRBJ2-2	few	TGTGCCAGCAGCCACGACAGGGGGCGCGACACCGGGGAGCTGTTTTTT	CASSHDRGRDTGELFF
TRBD1	TRBV7-2	TRBJ1-2	-	TGTGCCAGCAGCTTTGACAGGGCAAATGGCTACACCTTC	CASSFDRANGYTF
-	TRBV5-6	TRBJ1-4	-	TGTGCCAGCAGCTTTCGGGGTACTAATGAAAAACTGTTTTTT	CASSFRGTNEKLFF
-	TRBV2	TRBJ2-5	-	TGTGCCAGCAGTGGGGGGCCCAGGGTGGGAGAGACCCAGTACTTC	CASSGGPRVGETQYF